This T cell receptor beta chain is drawn from a study of shared clonotypes between healthy human individuals (dated by TCRdb to the early 2020s). Notes on the research overall: A few men and a couple of women, aged 18 to 49 years, made up the cohort. For each donor, three plates each were used for CD4 naive and CD4 memory, two plates were used for CD8 naive, and one plate was used for CD8 memory. Blood TCR repertoires of five healthy adults were deeply sequenced to estimate repertoire size and the extent of clonotype sharing between individuals. Different laboratories and diverse techniques were used to prepare libraries and sequence TCR repertoires, to increase sequencing depth and limit assay-specific biases. Per donor, leukapheresis produced somewhere between about 0.9 and 10 billion PBMCs.

Using the deep immunoSEQ assay, TCR CDR3 regions were amplified from genomic DNA by multiplex PCR. Extracted genomic DNA from each cell subset was spread evenly across all wells of several immunoSEQ 96-well plates, with each plate serving as a replicate. Each replicate PCR for sorted subsets received around 0.2 ug genomic DNA, equal to some 32,000 T cell genomes. The purified libraries were quantified using a Qubit 3.0 fluorometer, sized with a Bioanalyzer 2100, and then quantified again using the KAPA Library Quantification kit. Every immunoSEQ 96-well plate was sequenced on a separate single-read 150-cycle Illumina NextSeq 550 flow cell. The original methods were these. Because only junctional sequences without quality scores were contained in the immunoSEQ output, filtering matching that applied to full-length reads could not be performed. Sequences were annotated with PyIR, a Python wrapper for IgBLAST v1.9, using IMGT germline references to assign V/J genes and CDR3. Reads were filtered out if the reads had weak V/J assignments (E-value above 1e-6), no CDR3, stop codons, out-of-frame junctions, or ambiguous translated residues. A V3J clonotype was defined by an identical inferred V gene, J gene, and CDR3 amino acid sequence. To compute the percentage overlap between repertoires, the number of shared unique clonotypes was divided by the size of the smaller repertoire. Three approaches were used to assess repertoire richness: RTK rarefaction, the Chao1 estimator, and Recon v2.1 estimates of unobserved clonotypes. Generation probabilities for all TCRbeta clonotypes obtained by the gDNA method from a handful of donors were computed using OLGA. This is the immuneACCESS table as TCRdb keeps it, with only in-frame sequences that have V and J called. A part of the clones is gone; compared with another copy, unresolved V genes explain less than half, and the rest is unexplained. V, J and clone size are those of that table, while D and trimming were read from the DNA. Recorded for this sample are approximately 2,000,000 clones; around 90% of them occurred a single time. The ten most abundant clones make up roughly 0.34% of the sample.

Healthy HIV-negative adults with no recently reported acute infections or vaccinations were included as donors. Only Caucasian adults living in Nashville, Tennessee, USA were represented among the donors. Magnetic negative selection was used to enrich CD4+ T cells, after which naive cells were positively selected on CD45RA and the negative fraction became the memory subset. After blood collection by leukapheresis, PBMCs were isolated using Ficoll-Histopaque density gradient centrifugation and then cryopreserved in the vapor phase of liquid nitrogen. Analytical flow cytometry was used to check the purity and quantity of each magnetically sorted T cell population. From each sorted fraction, genomic DNA was isolated and quantified by UV absorbance on a Nanodrop 2000c. A remark on this clone: This clone's antigen is unknown. No base qualities exist here, and no much larger clone lies one base off it.

The germline V gene encodes CDR1 SGHNT and CDR2 YYREEE (reference sequence). V loses 4 bases of germline sequence and J loses 11 bases, and the interval between the two ends is 14 bases. The CDR3 starts with the cysteine, ends with the phenylalanine, and has 12 residues. Here the CDR3 DNA is all that survives: 36 bases in frame from base 1. Overall study results and their limits: Larger estimated clonotype richness was generally found for naive subsets than for memory subsets. Even with the large sequencing depth, rarefaction of the sorted-subset datasets indicated that sequencing was incomplete. Sharing across a few donors was observed for approximately 5% of naive CD4, under 4% of naive CD8, over 2% of memory CD4, and approximately 0.41% of memory CD8 clonotypes. Sampling was limited to blood, and TCR repertoires in tissue likely differ from TCR repertoires in blood. Because the study included only a small number of donors, the genetic and exposure-history diversity represented was limited. Pairwise subsampling led to the expectation that sequencing depth would affect the degree of clonotype sharing among donors. Compared with non-shared clonotypes, the clonotypes found in all four sorted-subset donors had higher generation probabilities.

The chain links TRBV5-4 with TRBJ2-3; the D gene is not confidently resolved. Sequencing was done on a sample of naive CD4+ T cells from PBMCs. Per the publication, the cell subset or site label means: CD45RA+ positively selected. This sequence was found in a man aged 18-30 years in good health. Some clones in this sample may be carry-over from other donors' samples. This receptor carries the CDR3 CASSRTESMQYF. The nucleotides read TGTGCCAGCAGCCGGACCGAGTCTATGCAGTATTTT.